This TCR beta chain appears in the sequencing data of a study of vaccination effects on CD4 cells after COVID-19. Cultured cells yielded isolated CD4+ T cells after 10 days. The individual was infected with SARS-CoV-2 between March and December 2020, as confirmed by PCR. All study participants received two doses of BNT162b2 or mRNA-1273 vaccine. TCRdb's copy holds only in-frame clones and misses some; the assay was immunoSEQ multiplex PCR. The sample carries over 35,000 clones, 76% recorded once. As for this clone: Its antigen is currently unknown.

Trimming took 4 bases from V and 5 from J, leaving 15 bases between them. Germline CDR1 and CDR2: SGHNT and YYREEE (reference sequence). The CDR3 runs 14 residues. V usage is TRBV5-4 and J usage is TRBJ2-5; D possibly matches TRBD1 or TRBD2 (5 bases each). This sequence was found in a human donor who had a prior SARS-CoV-2 infection. The material sequenced was CD4+ T cells from PBMCs cultured without peptide, taken after COVID-19 vaccination. CDR3 coding DNA: TGTGCCAGCAGCACGTGGGACGGTTGGGAGACCCAGTACTTC. Translating gives CASSTWDGWETQYF.